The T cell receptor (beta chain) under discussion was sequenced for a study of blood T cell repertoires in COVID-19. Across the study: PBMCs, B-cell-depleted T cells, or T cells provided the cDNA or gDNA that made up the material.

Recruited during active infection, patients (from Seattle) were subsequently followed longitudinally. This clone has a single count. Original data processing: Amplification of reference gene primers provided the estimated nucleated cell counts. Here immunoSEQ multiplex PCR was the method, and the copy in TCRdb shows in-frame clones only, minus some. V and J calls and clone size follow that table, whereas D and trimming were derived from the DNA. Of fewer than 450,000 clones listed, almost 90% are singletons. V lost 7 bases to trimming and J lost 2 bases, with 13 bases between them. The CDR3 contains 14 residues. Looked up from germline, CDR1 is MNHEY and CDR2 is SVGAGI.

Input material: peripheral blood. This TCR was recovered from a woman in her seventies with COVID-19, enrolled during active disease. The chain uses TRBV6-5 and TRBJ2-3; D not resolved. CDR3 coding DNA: TGTGCCAGCAAAGGATGGAGTAACACAGATACGCAGTATTTT. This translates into CASKGWSNTDTQYF.